A selection of T cell receptor beta chains follows, all from one sample in a study of chronic HIV infection and antiretroviral therapy. Each CDR3 protein is one row after TCRdb ran MiXCR on the 5' RACE reads. The repertoire holds more than 25,000 distinct CDR3 sequences, with more than 7.5% as singletons. Material for sequencing was peripheral blood. The receptors here all came from an adult who had HIV and had not received antiretroviral therapy, or was an uninfected healthy control (not recorded which). CDR3s include the opening cysteine and the closing phenylalanine or tryptophan. The order of the fields is J gene, clone size, V gene, D gene, CDR3 DNA, CDR3 protein. D genes are given only for firm matches. Size is stated for part of the rows, as once, few or many counts, or as a class when the clone is expanded.

>TRBJ2-5|-|TRBV29-1|-
TGCAGCGTTGAAGGGGGGCTCCAAGAGACCCAGTACTTC
CSVEGGLQETQYF
>TRBJ2-4|-|TRBV5-1|TRBD2
TGCGCCAGCAGCTTGGGCCCGAGACTAGCGGGACTAGCCAAAAACATTCAGTACTTC
CASSLGPRLAGLAKNIQYF
>TRBJ2-6|few|TRBV6-2/TRBV6-3|-
TGTGCCAGCAGTCATGACACTGGGGCCAACGTCCTGACTTTC
CASSHDTGANVLTF
>TRBJ2-1|few|TRBV27|-
TGTGCCAGCAGTCGACAGGGGATAGCGGGAGTGGATGAGCAGTTCTTC
CASSRQGIAGVDEQFF
>TRBJ2-5|many|TRBV2|-
TGTGCCAGCAGCCCAGAAGGCAGGGATGGAGAGACCCAGTACTTC
CASSPEGRDGETQYF
>TRBJ2-1|-|TRBV29-1|-
TGCAGCGTTGAGGACGGGAGCAATGAGCAGTTCTTC
CSVEDGSNEQFF
>TRBJ2-1|many|TRBV20-1|TRBD2
TGCAGTGCTAGTCCCCTAGCGGGGACTTACAATGAGCAGTTCTTC
CSASPLAGTYNEQFF
>TRBJ2-5|-|TRBV7-9|-
TGTGCCAGCAGCTTAGTTTATCCGAGTTTGGAGACCCAGTACTTC
CASSLVYPSLETQYF
>TRBJ2-7|-|TRBV6-5|-
TGTGCCAGCAGTTACACCTTCCCCAGACACTACGAGCAGTACTTC
CASSYTFPRHYEQYF
>TRBJ2-3|few|TRBV11-2|TRBD2
TGTGCCAGCAGCTTAAACGGTCTAGCGGGTAATACAGATACGCAGTATTTT
CASSLNGLAGNTDTQYF
>TRBJ2-7|many|TRBV11-2|-
TGTGCCAGCAGCTTAGCGGTCGGAACCTACGAGCAGTACTTC
CASSLAVGTYEQYF
>TRBJ2-3|many|TRBV24-1|-
TGTGCCACCAGTGTAGGGGGGATGGATACGCAGTATTTT
CATSVGGMDTQYF
>TRBJ1-5|few|TRBV7-2|TRBD1
TGTGCCAGCAGCCGTCCCTCGACAGGGCTCAATCAGCCCCAGCATTTT
CASSRPSTGLNQPQHF
>TRBJ2-3|-|TRBV29-1|TRBD2
TGCAGCGTTGAAGATCGCCTAGCGGGGGGTCCCAGCACAGATACGCAGTATTTT
CSVEDRLAGGPSTDTQYF
>TRBJ2-7|-|TRBV29-1|-
TGCAGCGTTGAAAGGGGGGGGACCTACGAGCAGTACTTC
CSVERGGTYEQYF
>TRBJ2-7|many|TRBV27|-
TGTGCCAGCAGTTCGACAGCGTCCGGCTACGAGCAGTACTTC
CASSSTASGYEQYF
>TRBJ1-1|many|TRBV20-1|TRBD1
TGCAGTGCTAGGGTTACAGGGGGCGCGGGGACTGAAGCTTTCTTT
CSARVTGGAGTEAFF
>TRBJ2-7|few|TRBV29-1|TRBD1
TGCAGCGCCTCGGGGACAGGGTCCTACGAGCAGTACTTC
CSASGTGSYEQYF
>TRBJ1-6|many|TRBV2|-
TGTGCCAGCAGTGAAGCGCCACAGTATAATTCACCCCTCCACTTT
CASSEAPQYNSPLHF
>TRBJ1-3|many|TRBV29-1|TRBD1
TGCAGCGGCCGGGACAGACACTCTGGAAACACCATATATTTT
CSGRDRHSGNTIYF
>TRBJ1-1|many|TRBV29-1|-
TGCAGCGTTAACCTAGGCGGGGCTGGTACTGAAGCTTTCTTT
CSVNLGGAGTEAFF
>TRBJ1-2|many|TRBV12-3/TRBV12-4|-
TGTGCCAGCAGCTTAGCTAACTATGGCTACACCTTC
CASSLANYGYTF
>TRBJ1-1|few|TRBV11-2|-
TGTGCCAGCAGCTCGGCTATAGCTGAAGCTTTCTTT
CASSSAIAEAFF
>TRBJ2-3|-|TRBV7-6|TRBD2
TGTGCCAGCAGCCCGTGGACTAGCGGGGGGCCTGATACGCAGTATTTT
CASSPWTSGGPDTQYF
>TRBJ2-5|-|TRBV29-1|TRBD2
TGCAGCGTTGAACCATCCCCCGGGGGGTTTCAGGAGACCCAGTACTTC
CSVEPSPGGFQETQYF
>TRBJ2-3|-|TRBV29-1|-
TGCAGCGTCTACAGGGAACTATCGTTCACAGATACGCAGTATTTT
CSVYRELSFTDTQYF
>TRBJ2-7|many|TRBV21-1|-
TGTGCCAGCATCCCTAGCTCCTACGAGCAGTACTTC
CASIPSSYEQYF
>TRBJ2-1|many|TRBV20-1|TRBD2
TGCAGTGCGAGTAGCGGGGCCGGGTACAATGAGCAGTTCTTC
CSASSGAGYNEQFF
>TRBJ2-1|many|TRBV7-2|-
TGTGCCAGCAACTTCCGAGGGACGGGGGAGCAGTTCTTC
CASNFRGTGEQFF